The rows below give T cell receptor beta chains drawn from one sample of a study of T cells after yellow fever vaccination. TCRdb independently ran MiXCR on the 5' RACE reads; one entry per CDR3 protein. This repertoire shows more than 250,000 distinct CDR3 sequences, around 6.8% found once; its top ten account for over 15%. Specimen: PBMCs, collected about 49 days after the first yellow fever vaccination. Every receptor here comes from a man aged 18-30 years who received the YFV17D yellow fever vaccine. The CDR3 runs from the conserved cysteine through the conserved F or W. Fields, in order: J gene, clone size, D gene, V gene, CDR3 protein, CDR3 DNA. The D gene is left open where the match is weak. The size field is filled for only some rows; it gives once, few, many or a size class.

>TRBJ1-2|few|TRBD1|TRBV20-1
CSARGADRAYGYTF
TGCAGTGCTAGGGGAGCCGACAGGGCTTATGGCTACACCTTC
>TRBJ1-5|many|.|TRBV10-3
CAISPGPVNQPQHF
TGTGCCATCAGTCCCGGTCCTGTGAATCAGCCCCAGCATTTT
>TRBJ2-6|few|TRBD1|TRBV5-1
CASSSTGGVGANVLTF
TGCGCCAGCAGCTCGACAGGGGGCGTTGGGGCCAACGTCCTGACTTTC
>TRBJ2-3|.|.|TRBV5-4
CASRRWGTLADTQYF
TGTGCCAGCAGGCGCTGGGGCACCCTCGCAGATACGCAGTATTTT
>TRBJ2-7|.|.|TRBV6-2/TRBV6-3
CASSYSPPYEQYF
TGTGCCAGCAGTTACTCGCCTCCCTACGAGCAGTACTTC
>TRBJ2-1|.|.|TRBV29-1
CSVVQKGQYEQFF
TGCAGCGTTGTTCAGAAGGGTCAGTATGAGCAGTTCTTC
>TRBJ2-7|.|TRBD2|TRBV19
CASSLAGRLYEQYF
TGTGCCAGTAGTCTAGCGGGACGACTCTACGAGCAGTACTTC
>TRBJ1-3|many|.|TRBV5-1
CASSLGAGNTIYF
TGCGCCAGCAGCTTGGGGGCTGGAAACACCATATATTTT
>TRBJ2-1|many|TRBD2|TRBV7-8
CASSTGTSGDFYNEQFF
TGTGCCAGCAGCACCGGGACTAGCGGGGATTTTTACAATGAGCAGTTCTTC
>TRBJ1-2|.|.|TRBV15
CATSDDGSYGYTF
TGTGCCACCAGCGACGATGGTTCCTATGGCTACACCTTC
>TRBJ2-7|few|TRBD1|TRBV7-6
CASSMDRGDYEQYF
TGTGCCAGCAGCATGGACAGGGGGGACTACGAGCAGTACTTC
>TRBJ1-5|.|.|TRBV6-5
CASSYTTGSDQPQHF
TGTGCCAGCAGTTACACCACAGGGTCCGATCAGCCCCAGCATTTT
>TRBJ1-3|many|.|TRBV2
CASMERGRPGNTIYF
TGTGCCAGCATGGAACGGGGTCGTCCTGGAAACACCATATATTTT
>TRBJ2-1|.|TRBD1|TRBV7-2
CASSLDSGTGRHEQFF
TGTGCCAGCAGCTTAGATTCCGGGACAGGGAGACATGAGCAGTTCTTC
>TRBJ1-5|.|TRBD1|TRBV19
CASSPGTAFHQPQHF
TGTGCCAGTAGTCCCGGGACAGCCTTTCATCAGCCCCAGCATTTT
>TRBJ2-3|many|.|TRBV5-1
CASSLDASPDTQYF
TGCGCCAGCAGCTTGGATGCTAGTCCAGATACGCAGTATTTT
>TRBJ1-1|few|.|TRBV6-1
CASSLQWGRGDTEAFF
TGTGCCAGCTCCCTCCAGTGGGGGCGAGGGGACACTGAAGCTTTCTTT
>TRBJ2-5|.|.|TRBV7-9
CASSRGGSETQYF
TGTGCCAGCAGCCGCGGTGGCAGTGAGACCCAGTACTTC
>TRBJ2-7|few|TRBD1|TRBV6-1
CASRIGRDRLPGQYF
TGTGCCAGCAGAATTGGAAGGGACAGACTCCCCGGGCAGTACTTC
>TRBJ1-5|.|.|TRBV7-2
CASSLRTSNQPQHF
TGTGCCAGCAGCTTAAGGACGAGCAATCAGCCCCAGCATTTT
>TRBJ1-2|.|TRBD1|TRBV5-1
CASSRGTGGYGYTF
TGCGCCAGCAGCCGTGGGACAGGGGGTTATGGCTACACCTTC
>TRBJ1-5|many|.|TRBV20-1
CSASGGNQPQHF
TGCAGTGCTAGCGGGGGGAATCAGCCCCAGCATTTT
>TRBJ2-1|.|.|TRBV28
CASRRRDDEQFF
TGTGCCAGCAGGCGCCGGGACGATGAGCAGTTCTTC
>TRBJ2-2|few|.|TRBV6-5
CASSYSISGELFF
TGTGCCAGCAGTTACTCGATCTCCGGGGAGCTGTTTTTT
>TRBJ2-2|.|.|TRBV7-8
CASSLEGGAVGELFF
TGTGCCAGCAGCTTAGAAGGGGGGGCAGTCGGGGAGCTGTTTTTT
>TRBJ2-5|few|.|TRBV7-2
CASSLQGGRQETQYF
TGTGCCAGCAGCTTACAGGGGGGCCGCCAAGAGACCCAGTACTTC
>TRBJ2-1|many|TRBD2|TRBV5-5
CPSQVAGGPPDEQFF
TGCCCCAGCCAAGTAGCGGGGGGGCCTCCCGATGAGCAGTTCTTC
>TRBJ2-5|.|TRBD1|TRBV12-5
CASGVGTGAPEETQYF
TGTGCTAGTGGCGTGGGGACAGGGGCTCCGGAAGAGACCCAGTACTTC
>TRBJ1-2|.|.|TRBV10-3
CAISESGGTVCGYTF
TGTGCCATCAGTGAGTCTGGGGGGACTGTCTGTGGCTACACCTTC
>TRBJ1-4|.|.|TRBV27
CASSLWEGSEKLFF
TGTGCCAGCAGTTTATGGGAGGGCAGTGAAAAACTGTTTTTT
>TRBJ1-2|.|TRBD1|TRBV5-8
CASSGGTGGDYGYTF
TGTGCCAGCAGCGGAGGGACAGGGGGTGACTATGGCTACACCTTC
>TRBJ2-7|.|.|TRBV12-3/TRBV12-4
CASSWTAHEQYF
TGTGCCAGCAGTTGGACGGCCCACGAGCAGTACTTC
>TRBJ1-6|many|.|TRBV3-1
CASTITAGSPLHF
TGTGCCAGCACCATAACAGCAGGGTCACCCCTCCACTTT
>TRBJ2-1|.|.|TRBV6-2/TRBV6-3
CASSYSFRDNEQFF
TGTGCCAGCAGTTACTCGTTCAGAGACAATGAGCAGTTCTTC
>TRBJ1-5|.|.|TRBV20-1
CSAQDLVDQPQHF
TGCAGTGCCCAGGACCTGGTAGATCAGCCCCAGCATTTT
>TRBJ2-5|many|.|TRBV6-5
CASSYAGPRGETQYF
TGTGCCAGCAGTTACGCCGGACCGAGAGGAGAGACCCAGTACTTC